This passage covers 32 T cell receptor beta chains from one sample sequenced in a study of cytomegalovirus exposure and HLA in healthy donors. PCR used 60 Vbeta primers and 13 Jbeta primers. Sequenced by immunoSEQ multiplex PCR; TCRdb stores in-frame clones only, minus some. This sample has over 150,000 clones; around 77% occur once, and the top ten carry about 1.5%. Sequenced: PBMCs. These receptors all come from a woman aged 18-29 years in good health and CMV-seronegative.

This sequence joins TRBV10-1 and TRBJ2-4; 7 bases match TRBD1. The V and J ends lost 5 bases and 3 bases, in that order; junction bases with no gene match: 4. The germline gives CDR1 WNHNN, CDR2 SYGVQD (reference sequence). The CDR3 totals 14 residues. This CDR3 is CASSTGAGKNIQYF. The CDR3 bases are TGCGCCAGCAGTACAGGGGCAGGCAAAAACATTCAGTACTTC.

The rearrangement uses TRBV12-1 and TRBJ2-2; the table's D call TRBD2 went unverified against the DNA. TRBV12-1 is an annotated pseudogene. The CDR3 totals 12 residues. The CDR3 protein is CASSPRTGELFF. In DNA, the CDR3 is TGTGCCAGCAGCCCTCGCACCGGGGAGCTGTTTTTT.

CDR3 sequence reads: CASSPGAPGRLNEQFF. The CDR3 DNA is TGTGCCAGCAGCCCCGGGGCCCCCGGGAGGCTGAATGAGCAGTTCTTC. The V and J genes are TRBV14 and TRBJ2-1; 7 bases are a match to TRBD2. The V gene's germline CDR1 is SGHDN and CDR2 FVKESK. The ends lost 4 bases at V and 7 bases at J; junction bases unmatched: 13. The CDR3 totals 16 residues. The full variable domain, rest sourced from reference TRBV14 and TRBJ2-1, is EAGVTQFPSHSVIEKGQTVTLRCDPISGHDNLYWYRRVMGKEIKFLLHFVKESKQDESGMPNNRFLAERTGGTYSTLKVQPAELEDSGVYFCASSPGAPGRLNEQFFGPGTRLTVL.

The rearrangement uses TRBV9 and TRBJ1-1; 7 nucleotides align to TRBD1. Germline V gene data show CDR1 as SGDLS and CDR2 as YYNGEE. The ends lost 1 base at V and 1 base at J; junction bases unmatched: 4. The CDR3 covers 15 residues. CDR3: CASSVSGTANTEAFF. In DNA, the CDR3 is TGTGCCAGCAGCGTATCCGGGACAGCGAACACTGAAGCTTTCTTT.

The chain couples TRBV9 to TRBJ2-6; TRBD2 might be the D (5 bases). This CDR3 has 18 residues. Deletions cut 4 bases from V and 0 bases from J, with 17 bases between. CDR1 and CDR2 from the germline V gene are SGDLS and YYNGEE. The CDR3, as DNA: TGTGCCAGCAGCTTGACTATGACACCTGGCTCTGGGGCCAACGTCCTGACTTTC. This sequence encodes CASSLTMTPGSGANVLTF. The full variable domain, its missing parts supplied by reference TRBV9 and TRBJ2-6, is DSGVTQTPKHLITATGQRVTLRCSPRSGDLSVYWYQQSLDQGLQFLIQYYNGEERAKGNILERFSAQQFPDLHSELNLSSLELGDSALYFCASSLTMTPGSGANVLTFGAGSRLTVL.

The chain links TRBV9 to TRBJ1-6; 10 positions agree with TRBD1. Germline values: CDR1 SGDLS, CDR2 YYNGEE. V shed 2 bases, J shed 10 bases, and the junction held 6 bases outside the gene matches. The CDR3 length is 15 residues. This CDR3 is CASSVLTGGGSPLHF. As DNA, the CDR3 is TGTGCCAGCAGCGTGCTGACAGGGGGCGGATCACCCCTCCACTTT.

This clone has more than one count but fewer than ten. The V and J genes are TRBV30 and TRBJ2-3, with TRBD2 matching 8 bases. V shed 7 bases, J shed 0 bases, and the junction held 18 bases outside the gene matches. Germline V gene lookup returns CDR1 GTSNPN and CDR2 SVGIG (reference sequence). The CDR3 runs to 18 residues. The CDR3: CAFAKSGRAPSSTDTQYF. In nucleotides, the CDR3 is TGTGCCTTTGCAAAAAGCGGGAGAGCGCCCTCGAGCACAGATACGCAGTATTTT.

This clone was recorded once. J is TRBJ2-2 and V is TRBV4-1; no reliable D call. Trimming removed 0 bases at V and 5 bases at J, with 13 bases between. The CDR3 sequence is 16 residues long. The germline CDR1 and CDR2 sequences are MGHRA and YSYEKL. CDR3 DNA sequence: TGCGCCAGCAGCCAAGATTCCCAGATAAATACCGGGGAGCTGTTTTTT. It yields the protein CASSQDSQINTGELFF.

The CDR3 spells CASSGQGSATEAFF. The CDR3 DNA sequence: TGTGCCAGCAGCGGACAGGGGTCGGCCACTGAAGCTTTCTTT. The chain employs TRBV9 and TRBJ1-1; TRBD1 agrees at 8 bases. The CDR3 totals 14 residues. In germline, CDR1 is SGDLS, CDR2 YYNGEE. Trimming at V came to 3 bases and at J to 4 bases, leaving 5 bases not matched to a gene.

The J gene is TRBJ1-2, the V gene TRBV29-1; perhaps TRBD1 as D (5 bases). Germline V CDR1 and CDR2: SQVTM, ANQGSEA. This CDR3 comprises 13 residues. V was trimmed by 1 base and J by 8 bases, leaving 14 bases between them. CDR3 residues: CSVEAYLGGGYTF. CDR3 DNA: TGCAGCGTTGAAGCGTACCTTGGGGGGGGCTACACCTTC.

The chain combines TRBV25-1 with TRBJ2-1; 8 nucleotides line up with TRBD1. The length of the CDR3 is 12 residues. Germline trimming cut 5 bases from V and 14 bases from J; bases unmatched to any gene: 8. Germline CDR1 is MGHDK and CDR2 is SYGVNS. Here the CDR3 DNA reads TGTGCCAGCAGTTCCCAAGACAGGGGAGAGTTCTTC. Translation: CASSSQDRGEFF.

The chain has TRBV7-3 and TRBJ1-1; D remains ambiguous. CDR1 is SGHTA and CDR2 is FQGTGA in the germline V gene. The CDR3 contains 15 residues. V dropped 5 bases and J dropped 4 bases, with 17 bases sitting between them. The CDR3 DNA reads TGTGCCAGCAGCAAGACGGGGTCCCTCCCCACTGAAGCTTTCTTT. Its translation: CASSKTGSLPTEAFF.

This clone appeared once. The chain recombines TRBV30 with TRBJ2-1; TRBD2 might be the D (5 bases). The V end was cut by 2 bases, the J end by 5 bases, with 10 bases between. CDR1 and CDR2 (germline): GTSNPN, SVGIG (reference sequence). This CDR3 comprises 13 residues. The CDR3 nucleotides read TGTGCCTGGAGTCTACTAGGCAACAATGAGCAGTTCTTC. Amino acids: CAWSLLGNNEQFF.

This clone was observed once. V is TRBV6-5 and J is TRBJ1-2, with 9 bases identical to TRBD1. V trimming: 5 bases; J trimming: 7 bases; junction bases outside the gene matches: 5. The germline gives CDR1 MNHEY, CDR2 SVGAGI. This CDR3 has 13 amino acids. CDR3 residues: CASSPRQGGGYTF. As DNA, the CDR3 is TGTGCCAGCAGTCCAAGACAGGGGGGTGGCTACACCTTC.

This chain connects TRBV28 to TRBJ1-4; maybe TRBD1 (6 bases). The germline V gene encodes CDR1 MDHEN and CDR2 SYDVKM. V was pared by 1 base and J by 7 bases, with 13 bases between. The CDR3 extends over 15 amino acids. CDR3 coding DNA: TGTGCCAGCAGTTTATTGGCAGGGGTTGGTGAAAAACTGTTTTTT. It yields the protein CASSLLAGVGEKLFF.

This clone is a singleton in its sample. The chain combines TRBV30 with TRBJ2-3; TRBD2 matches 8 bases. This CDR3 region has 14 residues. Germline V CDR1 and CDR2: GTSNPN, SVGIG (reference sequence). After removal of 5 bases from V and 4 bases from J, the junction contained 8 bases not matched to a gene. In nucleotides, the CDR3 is TGTGCCTGGGGAAGCGGGAGTCCCCCAGATACGCAGTATTTT. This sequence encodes CAWGSGSPPDTQYF. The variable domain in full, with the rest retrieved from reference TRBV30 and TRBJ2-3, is SQTIHQWPATLVQPVGSPLSLECTVEGTSNPNLYWYRQAAGRGLQLLFYSVGIGQISSEVPQNLSASRPQDRQFILSSKKLLLSDSGFYLCAWGSGSPPDTQYFGPGTRLTVL.

The DNA of the CDR3 is TGTGCCAGCAGCTCGACAAACACCGGGGAGCTGTTTTTT. Encoded protein: CASSSTNTGELFF. The chain combines TRBV7-9 with TRBJ2-2, with D unresolved. From germline, CDR1 is SEHNR and CDR2 FQNEAQ (reference sequence). V lost 4 bases and J lost 2, with 5 bases in between. There are 13 residues in the CDR3.

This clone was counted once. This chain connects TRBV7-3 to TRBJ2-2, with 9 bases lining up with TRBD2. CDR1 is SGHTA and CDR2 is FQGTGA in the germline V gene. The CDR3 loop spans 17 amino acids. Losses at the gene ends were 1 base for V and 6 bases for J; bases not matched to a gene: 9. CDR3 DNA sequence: TGTGCCAGCAGCTTAAACGGAGGAGCGGGAGGCCCCGGGGAGCTGTTTTTT. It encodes CASSLNGGAGGPGELFF.

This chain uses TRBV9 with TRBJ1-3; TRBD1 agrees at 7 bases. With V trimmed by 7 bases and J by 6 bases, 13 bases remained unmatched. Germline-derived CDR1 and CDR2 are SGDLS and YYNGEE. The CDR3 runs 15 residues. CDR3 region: CASGGTETLVNTIYF. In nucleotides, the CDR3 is TGTGCCAGCGGGGGGACAGAGACTCTTGTAAACACCATATATTTT.

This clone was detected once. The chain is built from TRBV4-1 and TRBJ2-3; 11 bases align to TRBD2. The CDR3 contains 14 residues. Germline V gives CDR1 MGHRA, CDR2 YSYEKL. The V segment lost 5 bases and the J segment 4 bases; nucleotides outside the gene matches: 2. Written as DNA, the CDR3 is TGCGCCAGCAGCGTACTAGCGGGAGCAGATACGCAGTATTTT. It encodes CASSVLAGADTQYF.

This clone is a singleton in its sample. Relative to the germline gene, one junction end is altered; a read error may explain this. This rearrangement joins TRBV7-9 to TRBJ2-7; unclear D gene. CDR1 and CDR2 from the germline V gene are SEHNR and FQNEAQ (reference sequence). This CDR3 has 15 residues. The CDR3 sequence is CSSSLVSAGVYEQYF. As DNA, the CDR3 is TGTTCCAGCAGCTTGGTAAGCGCCGGAGTATACGAGCAGTACTTC.

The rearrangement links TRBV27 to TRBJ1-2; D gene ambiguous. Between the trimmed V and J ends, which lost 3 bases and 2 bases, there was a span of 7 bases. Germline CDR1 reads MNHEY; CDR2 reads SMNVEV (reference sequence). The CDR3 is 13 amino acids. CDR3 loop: CASSFSRNYGYTF. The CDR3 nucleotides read TGTGCCAGCAGTTTCTCTCGGAACTATGGCTACACCTTC.

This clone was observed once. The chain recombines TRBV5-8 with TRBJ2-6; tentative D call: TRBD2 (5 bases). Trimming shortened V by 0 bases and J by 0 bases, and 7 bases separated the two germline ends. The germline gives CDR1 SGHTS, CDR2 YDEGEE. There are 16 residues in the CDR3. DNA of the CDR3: TGTGCCAGCAGCTTGGCGGGGTACTCTGGGGCCAACGTCCTGACTTTC. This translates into CASSLAGYSGANVLTF.

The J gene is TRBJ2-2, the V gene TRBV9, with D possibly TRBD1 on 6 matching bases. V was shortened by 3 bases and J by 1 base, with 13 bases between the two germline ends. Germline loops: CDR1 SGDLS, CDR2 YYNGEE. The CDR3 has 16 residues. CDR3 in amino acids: CASSGAQGRNTGELFF. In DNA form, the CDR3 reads TGTGCCAGCAGCGGAGCACAGGGCCGGAACACCGGGGAGCTGTTTTTT.

CDR3 in amino acids: CASSEGSQVQNTEAFF. The CDR3 DNA reads TGTGCCAGCAGTGAAGGGTCTCAGGTACAAAACACTGAAGCTTTCTTT. This sequence joins TRBV2 and TRBJ1-1; unclear D gene. The CDR3 totals 16 residues. Germline V CDR1 and CDR2: SNHLY, FYNNEI. Trimming left V 1 base short and J 2 bases short, with 14 bases between.

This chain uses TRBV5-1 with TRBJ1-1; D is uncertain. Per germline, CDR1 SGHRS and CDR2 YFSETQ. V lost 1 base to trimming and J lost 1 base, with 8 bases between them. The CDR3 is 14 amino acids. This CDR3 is CASSLMAENTEAFF. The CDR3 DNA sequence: TGCGCCAGCAGCTTGATGGCGGAGAACACTGAAGCTTTCTTT. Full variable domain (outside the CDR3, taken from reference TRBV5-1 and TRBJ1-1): KAGVTQTPRYLIKTRGQQVTLSCSPISGHRSVSWYQQTPGQGLQFLFEYFSETQRNKGNFPGRFSGRQFSNSRSEMNVSTLELGDSALYLCASSLMAENTEAFFGQGTRLTVV.

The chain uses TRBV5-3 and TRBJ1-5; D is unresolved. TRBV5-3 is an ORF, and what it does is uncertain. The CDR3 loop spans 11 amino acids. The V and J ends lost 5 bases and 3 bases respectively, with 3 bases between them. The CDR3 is CARSLNQPQHF. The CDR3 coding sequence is TGTGCCAGAAGTCTCAATCAGCCCCAGCATTTT.

In DNA, the CDR3 is TGTGCCAGCAGGGACCTCGTAGGAGGGGAGCAGTTCTTC. Its translation is CASRDLVGGEQFF. The chain recombines TRBV6-1 with TRBJ2-1, with a possible D match to TRBD2 (6 bases). CDR1 and CDR2 (germline): MNHNS, SASEGT. The CDR3 extends over 13 amino acids. Between the trimmed V and J ends, which lost 6 bases and 10 bases, there was a span of 16 bases.

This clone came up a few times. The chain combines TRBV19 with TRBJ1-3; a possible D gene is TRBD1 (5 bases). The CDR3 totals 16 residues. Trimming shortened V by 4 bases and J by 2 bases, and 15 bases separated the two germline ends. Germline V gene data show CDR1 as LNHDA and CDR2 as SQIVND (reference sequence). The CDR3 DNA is TGTGCCAGTAGTACTCCCCCAGGGTCACCTGGAAACACCATATATTTT. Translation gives CASSTPPGSPGNTIYF. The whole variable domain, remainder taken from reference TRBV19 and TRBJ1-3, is DGGITQSPKYLFRKEGQNVTLSCEQNLNHDAMYWYRQDPGQGLRLIYYSQIVNDFQKGDIAEGYSVSREKKESFPLTVTSAQKNPTAFYLCASSTPPGSPGNTIYFGEGSWLTVV.

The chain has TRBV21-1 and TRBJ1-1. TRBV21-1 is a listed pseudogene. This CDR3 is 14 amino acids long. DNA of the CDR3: TGTGCCAGCAGCCCCGGACTTGATGGGACTGAAGCTTTCTTT. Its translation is CASSPGLDGTEAFF.

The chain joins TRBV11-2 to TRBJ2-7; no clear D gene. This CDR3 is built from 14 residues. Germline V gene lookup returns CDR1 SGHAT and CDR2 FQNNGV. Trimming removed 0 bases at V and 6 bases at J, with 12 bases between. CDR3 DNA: TGTGCCAGCAGCTTAGATGGTGGCCGCTCCGAGCAGTACTTC. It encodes CASSLDGGRSEQYF.

CDR3: CASSLSLAGGYGYTF. The CDR3 DNA sequence: TGTGCCAGCAGTTTGAGTCTGGCAGGGGGCTATGGCTACACCTTC. The J gene is TRBJ1-2, the V gene TRBV7-2; 7 bases are shared with TRBD1. Germline-derived CDR1 and CDR2 are SGHTA and FQGNSA. The trim removed 6 bases at V and 4 bases at J, leaving 11 bases unmatched. The CDR3 has 15 amino acids.